Listed below are T cell receptor beta chains from one sample, sequenced in a study of T cell clones after liver transplantation. TCRdb's copy holds only in-frame clones and misses some; the assay was immunoSEQ multiplex PCR. Among more than 65,000 clones listed, roughly 80% were seen once. Specimen: CD4+ T cells from blood, collected 12 months after liver transplant. These receptor sequences come from a human patient who received a liver transplant. Part of the T cells may come from the graft donor. The conserved cysteine and the conserved F or W are not part of the CDR3 here. The D gene is left open where the match is weak.

TRBJ2-7 | TRBV2 | NA | ASSFSPDFYEQY
TRBJ1-2 | TRBV5-1 | TRBD1 | ASSIRDRDNGCT
TRBJ2-3 | TRBV27 | TRBD1 | ASSSLSRTGGLTDTQY
TRBJ2-2 | TRBV19 | NA | ASKGGRTTNTGELF
TRBJ2-7 | TRBV19 | TRBD1 | ASSAPGQGTYEQY
TRBJ1-1 | TRBV6-5 | NA | ASSYRRSGEAEAF
TRBJ1-2 | TRBV19 | NA | ASSINGGIPNYT
TRBJ1-5 | TRBV5-1 | TRBD1 | ASSLEGAKPQH
TRBJ2-6 | TRBV7-3 | NA | ASSLSASGANVLT
TRBJ2-1 | TRBV10-1 | NA | ASSESVGGSLYNEQF
TRBJ1-1 | TRBV7-9 | NA | ASSWGGHRNTEAF
TRBJ2-1 | TRBV5-4 | TRBD2 | ASSFSGISYNEQF
TRBJ2-3 | TRBV29-1 | NA | SVVGGDTQY
TRBJ2-7 | TRBV10-1 | NA | ASSGTGTHYEQY
TRBJ1-5 | TRBV19 | TRBD1 | ASSTGTAPKH
TRBJ2-1 | TRBV27 | TRBD1 | ASSIRGLEQF
TRBJ2-5 | TRBV7-8 | NA | ASSLRGLMGGEKETQY